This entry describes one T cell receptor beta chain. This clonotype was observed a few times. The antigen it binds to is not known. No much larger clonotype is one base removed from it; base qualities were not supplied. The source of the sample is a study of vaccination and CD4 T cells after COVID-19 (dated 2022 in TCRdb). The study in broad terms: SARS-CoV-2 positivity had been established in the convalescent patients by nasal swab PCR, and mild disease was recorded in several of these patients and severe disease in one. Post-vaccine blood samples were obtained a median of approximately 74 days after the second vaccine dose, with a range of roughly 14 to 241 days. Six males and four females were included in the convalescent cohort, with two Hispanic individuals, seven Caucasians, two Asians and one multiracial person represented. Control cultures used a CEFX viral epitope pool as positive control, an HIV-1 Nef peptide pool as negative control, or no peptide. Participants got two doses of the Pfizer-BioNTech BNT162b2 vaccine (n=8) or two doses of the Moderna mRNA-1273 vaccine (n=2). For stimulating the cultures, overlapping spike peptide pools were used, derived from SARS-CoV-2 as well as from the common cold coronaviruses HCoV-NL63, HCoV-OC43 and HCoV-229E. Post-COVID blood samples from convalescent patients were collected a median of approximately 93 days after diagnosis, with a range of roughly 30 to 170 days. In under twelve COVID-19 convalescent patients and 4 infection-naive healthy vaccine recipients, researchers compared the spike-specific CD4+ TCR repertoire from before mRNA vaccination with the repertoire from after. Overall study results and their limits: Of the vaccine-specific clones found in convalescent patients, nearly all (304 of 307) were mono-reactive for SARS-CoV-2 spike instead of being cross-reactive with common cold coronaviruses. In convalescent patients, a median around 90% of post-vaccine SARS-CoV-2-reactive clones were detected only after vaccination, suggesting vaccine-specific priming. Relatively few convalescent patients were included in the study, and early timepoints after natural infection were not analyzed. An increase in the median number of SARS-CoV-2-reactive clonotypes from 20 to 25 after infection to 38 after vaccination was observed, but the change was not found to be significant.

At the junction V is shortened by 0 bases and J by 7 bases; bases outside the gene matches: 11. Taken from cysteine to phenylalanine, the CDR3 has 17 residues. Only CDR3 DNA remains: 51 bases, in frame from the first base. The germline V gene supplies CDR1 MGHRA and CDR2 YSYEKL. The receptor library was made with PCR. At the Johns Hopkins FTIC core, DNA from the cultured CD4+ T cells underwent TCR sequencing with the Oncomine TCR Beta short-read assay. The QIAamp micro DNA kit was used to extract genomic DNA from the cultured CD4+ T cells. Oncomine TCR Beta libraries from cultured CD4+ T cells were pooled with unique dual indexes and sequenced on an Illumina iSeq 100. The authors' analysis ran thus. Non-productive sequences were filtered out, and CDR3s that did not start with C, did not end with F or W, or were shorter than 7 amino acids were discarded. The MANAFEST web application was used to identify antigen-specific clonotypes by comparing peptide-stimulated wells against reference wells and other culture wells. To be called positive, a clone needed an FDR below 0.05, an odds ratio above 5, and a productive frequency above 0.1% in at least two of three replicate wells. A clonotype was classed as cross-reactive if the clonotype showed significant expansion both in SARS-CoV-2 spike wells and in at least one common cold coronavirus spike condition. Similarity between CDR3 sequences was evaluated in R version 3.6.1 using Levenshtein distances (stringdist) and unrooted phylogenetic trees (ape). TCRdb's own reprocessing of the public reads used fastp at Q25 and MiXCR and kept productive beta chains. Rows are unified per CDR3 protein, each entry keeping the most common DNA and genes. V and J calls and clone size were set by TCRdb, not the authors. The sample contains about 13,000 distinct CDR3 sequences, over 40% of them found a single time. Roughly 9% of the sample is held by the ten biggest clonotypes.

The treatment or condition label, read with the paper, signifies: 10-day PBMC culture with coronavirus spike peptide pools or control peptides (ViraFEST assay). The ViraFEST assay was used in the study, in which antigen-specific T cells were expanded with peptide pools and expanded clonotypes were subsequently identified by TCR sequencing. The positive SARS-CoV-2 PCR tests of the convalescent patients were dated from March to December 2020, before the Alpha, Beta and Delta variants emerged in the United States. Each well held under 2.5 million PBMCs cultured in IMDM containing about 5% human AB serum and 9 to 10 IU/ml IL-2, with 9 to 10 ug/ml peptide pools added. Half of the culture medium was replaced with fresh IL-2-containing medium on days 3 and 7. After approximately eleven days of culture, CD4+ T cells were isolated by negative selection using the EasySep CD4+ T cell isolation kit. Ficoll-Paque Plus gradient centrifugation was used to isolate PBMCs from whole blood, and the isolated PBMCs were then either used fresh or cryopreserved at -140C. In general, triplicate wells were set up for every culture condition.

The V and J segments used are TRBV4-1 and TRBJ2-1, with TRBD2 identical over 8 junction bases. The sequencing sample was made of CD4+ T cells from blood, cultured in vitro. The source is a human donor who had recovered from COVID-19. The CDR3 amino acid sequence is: CASSQEGGGPLRNEQFF. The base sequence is TGCGCCAGCAGCCAAGAGGGCGGGGGGCCCCTTAGGAATGAGCAGTTCTTC.